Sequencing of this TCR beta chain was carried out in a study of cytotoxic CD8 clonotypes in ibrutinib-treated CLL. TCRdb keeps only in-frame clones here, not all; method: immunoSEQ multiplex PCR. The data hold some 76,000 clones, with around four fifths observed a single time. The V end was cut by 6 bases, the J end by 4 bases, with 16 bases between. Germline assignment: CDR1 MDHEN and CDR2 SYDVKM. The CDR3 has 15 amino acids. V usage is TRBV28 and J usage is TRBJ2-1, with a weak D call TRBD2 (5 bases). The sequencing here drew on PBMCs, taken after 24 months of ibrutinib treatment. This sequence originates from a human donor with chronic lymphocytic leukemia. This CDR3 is CASSPPGILYNEQFF. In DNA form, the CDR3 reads TGTGCCAGCAGCCCGCCCGGGATCCTTTACAATGAGCAGTTCTTC.